This passage covers 30 T cell receptor beta chains from one sample sequenced in a study of T cells in Graves' hyperthyroidism and ophthalmopathy. Authors of the study amplified TCR beta CDR3 regions from RNA transcripts. An initial round of RT-PCR targeting the TCR CDR3 relied on the HTBI primer set. TCRdb re-called the multiplex PCR reads through MiXCR, storing one row per CDR3 protein. The sample holds 350,000 to 400,000 distinct CDR3 sequences, approximately 19% seen once. What was sequenced was blood. The receptors were gathered from a young woman with Graves' hyperthyroidism.

This clonotype appeared a few times. This chain links TRBV13 with TRBJ2-5, with D perhaps TRBD1 (6 bases). The V gene lost 5 bases and the J gene lost 1 base, with 14 bases spanning the gap. The CDR3 runs to 15 residues. In germline, CDR1 is PRHDT, CDR2 FYEKMQ (reference sequence). The DNA of the CDR3 is TGTGCCAGCAGCCCGACCCCGACAGGCCAAGAGACCCAGTACTTC. Translated: CASSPTPTGQETQYF. Full variable domain (missing parts from reference TRBV13 and TRBJ2-5): AAGVIQSPRHLIKEKRETATLKCYPIPRHDTVYWYQQGPGQDPQFLISFYEKMQSDKGSIPDRFSAQQFSDYHSELNMSSLELGDSALYFCASSPTPTGQETQYFGPGTRLLVL.

Of note for this clonotype: Since a much larger clone is just one base distant, this may be a read error. The conserved final phenylalanine or tryptophan is absent from the CDR3, which likely points to a read error. V is TRBV10-3 and J is TRBJ1-1; D gene ambiguous. With 8 bases removed from V and 1 base from J, the gap between germline ends came to 11 bases. This CDR3 has 13 residues. Germline CDR1 is ENHRY and CDR2 is SYGVKD. The CDR3 DNA reads as TGTGCCATCGCCGACCGGGAGAACACTGAAGCTTTCGTT. Protein product: CAIADRENTEAFV.

The chain joins TRBV7-2 to TRBJ1-2; 11 bases are shared with TRBD1. Looked up from germline, CDR1 is SGHTA and CDR2 is FQGNSA. Germline trimming cut 5 bases from V and 6 bases from J; bases unmatched to any gene: 5. The CDR3 covers 14 residues. In DNA form, the CDR3 reads TGTGCCAGCAGCCGAGCGGACAGGGGGCATGGCTACACCTTC. Protein sequence: CASSRADRGHGYTF.

This clonotype was observed a handful of times. The V gene is TRBV7-8, the J gene TRBJ1-5; TRBD1 is a possible D gene (5 bases). The germline V and J ends were trimmed by 5 bases and 6 bases, with 17 bases remaining between them. The CDR3 runs to 15 residues. The germline V gene encodes CDR1 SGHVS and CDR2 FQNEAQ. CDR3 residues: CASSHEGLAGQPQHF. CDR3 sequence (DNA): TGTGCCAGCAGCCACGAGGGGCTTGCCGGTCAGCCCCAGCATTTT.

In this sample, this clonotype turned up many times. This chain joins TRBV11-2 and TRBJ2-7; D gene uncertain. Between the trimmed V and J ends, which lost 0 bases and 6 bases, there was a span of 15 bases. Germline V gene data show CDR1 as SGHAT and CDR2 as FQNNGV. This CDR3 contains 15 residues. The CDR3 sequence: CASSLDLTQRSEQYF. CDR3 in DNA: TGTGCCAGCAGCTTAGACCTCACTCAGCGAAGCGAGCAGTACTTC.

The chain carries TRBV19 and TRBJ1-5, with D possibly matching TRBD1 (5 bases). With 6 bases removed from V and 4 bases from J, the gap between germline ends came to 10 bases. This CDR3 has 13 amino acids. CDR1 and CDR2 from the germline V gene are LNHDA and SQIVND (reference sequence). Here the CDR3 DNA reads TGTGCCAGTAGCAACAGGCGAAATCAGCCCCAGCATTTT. Residues: CASSNRRNQPQHF.

In its sample, this clonotype was seen many times. This chain links TRBV20-1 with TRBJ1-5; maybe TRBD1 (6 bases). This CDR3 contains 13 residues. CDR1 is DFQATT and CDR2 is SNEGSKA in the germline V gene (reference sequence). Trimming pared 6 bases from V and 2 bases from J, leaving 11 bases between. The CDR3 here is CSAGGRGNQPQHF. CDR3 DNA: TGCAGTGCGGGGGGGCGGGGCAATCAGCCCCAGCATTTT.

The chain employs TRBV11-3 and TRBJ1-1; TRBD1 agrees at 7 bases. The J segment lost 0 bases and the V segment lost 2 bases, leaving 3 bases of the junction unmatched. CDR1 is SGHNT and CDR2 is YENEEA in the germline V gene. This CDR3 has 15 residues. The CDR3 DNA reads as TGTGCCAGCAGCTTAATGACAGGGCTGAACACTGAAGCTTTCTTT. Translating it yields CASSLMTGLNTEAFF. The full variable domain, in which reference TRBV11-3 and TRBJ1-1 provide the parts outside the CDR3, is EAGVVQSPRYKIIEKKQPVAFWCNPISGHNTLYWYLQNLGQGPELLIRYENEEAVDDSQLPKDRFSAERLKGVDSTLKIQPAELGDSAVYLCASSLMTGLNTEAFFGQGTRLTVV.

This clonotype was found a few times. This chain uses TRBV28 with TRBJ2-2; D is unresolved. The CDR3 spans 8 residues. Germline CDR1 MDHEN, CDR2 SYDVKM. The CDR3 coding sequence is TGTAAGACCGGGGAGCTGTTTTTT. Translating it yields CKTGELFF.

The chain has TRBV5-1 and TRBJ1-1; D is perhaps TRBD1 (6 bases). Germline-derived CDR1 and CDR2 are SGHRS and YFSETQ. The V and J ends lost 4 bases and 0 bases respectively, with 13 bases between them. CDR3 length: 15 residues. CDR3 sequence: CASSPPQGMNTEAFF. The CDR3, as DNA: TGCGCCAGCAGCCCCCCACAGGGAATGAACACTGAAGCTTTCTTT.

This clonotype was seen at least ten times. CDR3 region: CASSQPASSYEQYF. As DNA, the CDR3 is TGTGCCAGTTCTCAGCCGGCCAGCTCCTACGAGCAGTACTTC. The chain carries TRBV6-1 and TRBJ2-7; D unclear. Germline CDR1 and CDR2: MNHNS and SASEGT. This CDR3 is 14 amino acids long. Trimming took off 9 bases at V and 0 bases at J, with 15 bases between the two ends.

This clonotype was recorded at least ten times. This rearrangement joins TRBV3-1 to TRBJ1-1, with D possibly matching TRBD1 (6 bases). Trimming cost V 4 bases and J 4 bases, with 10 bases left between them. CDR1 and CDR2 from the germline V gene are LGHDT and YNNKEL (reference sequence). CDR3 size: 13 residues. DNA of the CDR3: TGTGCCAGCAGCCGGAGGGGGAGCACTGAAGCTTTCTTT. This codes for CASSRRGSTEAFF. The full variable domain, with the rest looked up from reference TRBV3-1 and TRBJ1-1, is DTAVSQTPKYLVTQMGNDKSIKCEQNLGHDTMYWYKQDSKKFLKIMFSYNNKELIINETVPNRFSPKSPDKAHLNLHINSLELGDSAVYFCASSRRGSTEAFFGQGTRLTVV.

In this sample, this clonotype turned up many times. V gene TRBV12-3 or TRBV12-4 combines with J gene TRBJ2-7; D perhaps matches TRBD1 (6 bases). The CDR3 covers 15 residues. Deletions cut 5 bases from V and 0 bases from J, with 14 bases between. In DNA form, the CDR3 reads TGTGCCAGCAGTGCCCCCGGGACAAGCTCCTACGAGCAGTACTTC. Its protein is CASSAPGTSSYEQYF.

This clonotype appeared many times. The chain combines TRBV24-1 with TRBJ2-2; 7 positions match TRBD1. This CDR3 spans 16 amino acids. Germline loops: CDR1 KGHDR, CDR2 SFDVKD. Trimming cost V 2 bases and J 6 bases; bases outside gene matches: 8. The CDR3 DNA reads as TGTGCCACCAGTGATTCGGGCAGGGGGACGGCCGGGGAGCTGTTTTTT. It is translated as CATSDSGRGTAGELFF.

This clonotype was seen at least ten times. The V gene is TRBV19, the J gene TRBJ1-5; TRBD1 agrees at 8 bases. This CDR3 has 14 residues. V dropped 9 bases and J dropped 2; count of bases not matched to a gene: 6. CDR1 and CDR2 (germline): LNHDA, SQIVND (reference sequence). The CDR3 coding sequence is TGTGCCAGCAGCATACAGGGGGGCAATCAGCCCCAGCATTTT. Its translation: CASSIQGGNQPQHF.

This clonotype came up many times. V is TRBV28 and J is TRBJ1-1; D possibly corresponds to TRBD1 (5 bases). The germline CDR1 and CDR2 sequences are MDHEN and SYDVKM. CDR3 length: 13 amino acids. The germline V and J ends were trimmed by 1 base and 5 bases, with 8 bases remaining between them. The CDR3 loop reads CASSLLPGTEAFF. Written as DNA, the CDR3 is TGTGCCAGCAGTTTATTGCCAGGGACTGAAGCTTTCTTT.

This clonotype was recorded at least ten times. The J gene is TRBJ1-1, the V gene TRBV6-5, with 7 bases identical to TRBD1. Germline V CDR1 and CDR2: MNHEY, SVGAGI. Trimming removed 2 bases from V and 0 bases from J; junction bases left unmatched: 6. This CDR3 comprises 16 residues. CDR3 nucleotides: TGTGCCAGCAGTTACGGAGGAGGGGGCATGAACACTGAAGCTTTCTTT. It specifies CASSYGGGGMNTEAFF.

This clonotype was seen repeatedly, ten times or more. The gene calls are TRBV2 and TRBJ2-7; D unresolved. V lost 2 bases and J lost 2, with 10 bases in between. The V gene's germline CDR1 is SNHLY and CDR2 FYNNEI. This CDR3 region has 14 residues. CDR3 in amino acids: CASSERYYPYEQYF. In nucleotides, the CDR3 is TGTGCCAGCAGTGAAAGGTACTATCCCTACGAGCAGTACTTC.

This clonotype was found many times. The CDR3 nucleotides are TGTGCCAGCAGTTTGGAGGTGACCGGGGAGCTGTTTTTT. This sequence encodes CASSLEVTGELFF. This rearrangement joins TRBV6-5 to TRBJ2-2; D is possibly TRBD2 (5 bases). Per the germline V gene, CDR1 is MNHEY and CDR2 is SVGAGI. The CDR3 totals 13 residues. The V end was cut by 4 bases, the J end by 5 bases, with 8 bases between.

The chain joins TRBV5-1 to TRBJ2-7, with 10 bases aligning to TRBD2. Germline CDR1 is SGHRS and CDR2 is YFSETQ. There are 16 residues in the CDR3. With 0 bases clipped from V and 2 bases from J, the junction kept 5 bases outside the gene matches. The CDR3 region is CASSLGPSGSTYEQYF. CDR3 DNA sequence: TGCGCCAGCAGCTTGGGGCCTAGCGGGAGTACCTACGAGCAGTACTTC.

This clonotype was counted at least ten times. V and J are TRBV20-1 and TRBJ2-7, with 11 positions matching TRBD1. The V gene end was trimmed by 5 bases and the J gene end by 5 bases; junction bases not matched to a gene: 2. Germline CDR1 and CDR2: DFQATT and SNEGSKA (reference sequence). The CDR3 is made up of 12 amino acids. The CDR3 loop reads CSAWDRGDEQYF. The CDR3 nucleotides are TGCAGTGCTTGGGACAGGGGGGACGAGCAGTACTTC.

This clonotype has at least ten counts. V gene TRBV2 combines with J gene TRBJ1-2; unclear D gene. Germline CDR1 reads SNHLY; CDR2 reads FYNNEI. The V gene lost 6 bases and the J gene lost 4 bases, with 21 bases spanning the gap. The CDR3 is 16 amino acids. In nucleotides, the CDR3 is TGTGCCAGCAGGATCAGAGGAGCTAGGGCGTCCTATGGCTACACCTTC. Translation: CASRIRGARASYGYTF.

The J gene is TRBJ1-2, the V gene TRBV7-2; no reliable D call. Trimming stripped 5 bases from V and 6 bases from J, with 10 bases between. The CDR3 has 12 residues. The germline CDR1 and CDR2 sequences are SGHTA and FQGNSA. DNA of the CDR3: TGTGCCAGCAGCGAAAAGGCCAATGGCTACACCTTC. The encoded protein is CASSEKANGYTF.

For this clonotype: Likely a read error: the CDR3 ends without its conserved phenylalanine or tryptophan. The chain couples TRBV6-2 or TRBV6-3 to TRBJ1-1, with 7 nucleotides matching TRBD1. CDR3 size: 17 residues. Trimming took 2 bases from V and 5 from J; bases not matched to a gene: 14. In germline, CDR1 is MNHEY, CDR2 SVGEGT. The CDR3 DNA is TGTGCCAGCAGTTACCCTGTCCTCCGACAGGGAGGTACTGAAGCTTTCTTG. This sequence encodes CASSYPVLRQGGTEAFL.

Ten or more counts support this clonotype. CDR3 DNA sequence: TGTGCCAGCAGCTTGGTTCGCCCAGGAGAGACCCAGTACTTC. Its translation is CASSLVRPGETQYF. The V call is TRBV7-9, the J call TRBJ2-5; no reliable D call. This CDR3 is 14 amino acids long. V lost 3 bases to trimming and J lost 4 bases, with 12 bases between them. CDR1 SEHNR and CDR2 FQNEAQ come from the germline V gene (reference sequence).

The chain couples TRBV6-1 to TRBJ1-2; 8 bases map to TRBD1. CDR3 length equals 13 residues. The germline V gene encodes CDR1 MNHNS and CDR2 SASEGT. Trimming at V came to 8 bases and at J to 9 bases, leaving 11 bases not matched to a gene. The CDR3 region is CASRPGQVGRYTF. CDR3 sequence (DNA): TGTGCCAGCCGACCGGGACAGGTGGGTCGCTACACCTTC.

This clonotype has ten or more counts. The chain uses TRBV5-1 and TRBJ2-7; a possible D gene is TRBD1 (6 bases). CDR1 is SGHRS, CDR2 YFSETQ, per germline. This CDR3 is 16 amino acids long. Trimming shortened V by 0 bases and J by 4 bases, and 17 bases separated the two germline ends. The CDR3 sequence is CASSLAGRGLGYEQYF. CDR3 coding DNA: TGCGCCAGCAGCTTGGCCGGCAGGGGCCTGGGGTACGAGCAGTACTTC. Supplemented by reference TRBV5-1 and TRBJ2-7, the full variable domain reads KAGVTQTPRYLIKTRGQQVTLSCSPISGHRSVSWYQQTPGQGLQFLFEYFSETQRNKGNFPGRFSGRQFSNSRSEMNVSTLELGDSALYLCASSLAGRGLGYEQYFGPGTRLTVT.

This clonotype was seen at least ten times. The chain joins TRBV24-1 to TRBJ2-7; TRBD1 matches 9 bases. V dropped 2 bases and J dropped 5; count of bases not matched to a gene: 12. Per germline, CDR1 KGHDR and CDR2 SFDVKD. The CDR3 has 17 residues. The CDR3 is CATSDSAAGTGSHEQYF. DNA for the CDR3: TGTGCCACCAGTGATTCGGCTGCCGGGACAGGGTCCCACGAGCAGTACTTC.

This clonotype has a handful of counts. This chain links TRBV11-2 with TRBJ2-2, with 13 bases that match TRBD2. This CDR3 has 17 residues. In germline, CDR1 is SGHAT, CDR2 FQNNGV. Trimming took 3 bases from V and 7 from J; bases not matched to a gene: 8. CDR3 protein: CASSLILAGGPDGELFF. The CDR3 DNA follows: TGTGCCAGCAGCTTGATACTAGCGGGGGGGCCTGACGGGGAGCTGTTTTTT.

This chain connects TRBV28 to TRBJ2-7; D possibly corresponds to TRBD2 (6 bases). The V end was cut by 6 bases, the J end by 6 bases, with 15 bases between. The V gene's germline CDR1 is MDHEN and CDR2 SYDVKM. The CDR3 consists of 13 residues. CDR3 protein: CASSLGGPGEQYF. The CDR3 DNA reads TGTGCCAGCAGCTTAGGAGGGCCTGGCGAGCAGTACTTC.